The 8 T cell receptor beta chains listed next were all sequenced from one sample in a study of cytomegalovirus exposure and HLA in healthy donors. The repertoire was sequenced with immunoSEQ multiplex PCR; TCRdb's copy has only in-frame clones and lacks some. This repertoire shows under 250,000 clones, under 95% found once; its top ten account for around 1.1%. Sequences were obtained from PBMCs. These receptors were obtained from a woman aged 18-29 years in good health and CMV-seronegative.

V is TRBV10-1 and J is TRBJ1-1, with D uncertain. V was pared by 3 bases and J by 2 bases, with 7 bases between. This CDR3 comprises 13 residues. Germline CDR1 reads WNHNN; CDR2 reads SYGVQD (reference sequence). The CDR3 loop is CASSEQINTEAFF. The CDR3 DNA sequence: TGCGCCAGCAGTGAACAGATCAACACTGAAGCTTTCTTT.

The rearrangement uses TRBV5-4 and TRBJ2-1; 8 bases are shared with TRBD1. The CDR3 spans 14 residues. The germline gives CDR1 SGHNT, CDR2 YYREEE (reference sequence). Trimming removed 4 bases from V and 7 bases from J; junction bases left unmatched: 7. Here the CDR3 DNA reads TGTGCCAGCAGCGTGCGACAGGGGCTTAATGAGCAGTTCTTC. Translating gives CASSVRQGLNEQFF.

The chain has TRBV14 and TRBJ1-5, with 8 positions matching TRBD1. From germline, CDR1 is SGHDN and CDR2 FVKESK. The CDR3 runs 21 residues. The V segment lost 1 base and the J segment 0 bases; nucleotides outside the gene matches: 17. CDR3 sequence (DNA): TGTGCCAGCAGCCAAGGGGGGTCTTCCGGACAGGGCGTTAATAGCAATCAGCCCCAGCATTTT. It is translated as CASSQGGSSGQGVNSNQPQHF.

This chain links TRBV6-5 with TRBJ2-1, with D perhaps TRBD1 (5 bases). V was trimmed by 3 bases and J by 5 bases, leaving 17 bases between them. The CDR3 totals 16 residues. Germline V CDR1 and CDR2: MNHEY, SVGAGI. CDR3: CASSYPRAGSHNEQFF. The CDR3 nucleotides are TGTGCCAGCAGTTATCCTCGTGCAGGGTCGCACAATGAGCAGTTCTTC.

The rearrangement joins TRBV4-1 to TRBJ2-3, with D possibly matching TRBD1 (6 bases). This CDR3 region has 14 residues. V was pared by 1 base and J by 6 bases, with 11 bases between. Per germline, CDR1 MGHRA and CDR2 YSYEKL. The CDR3 loop reads CASSQVEGEDTQYF. The CDR3 nucleotides read TGCGCCAGCAGCCAAGTCGAGGGGGAGGATACGCAGTATTTT.

The chain carries TRBV11-3 and TRBJ2-1, with 10 bases aligning to TRBD2. The CDR3 length is 15 residues. Germline V gives CDR1 SGHNT, CDR2 YENEEA. V lost 5 bases to trimming and J lost 12 bases; unmatched junction nucleotides: 13. The CDR3: CASSPGLAGDVVQFF. The DNA for the CDR3 is TGTGCCAGCAGCCCCGGGCTAGCGGGAGATGTTGTGCAGTTCTTC.

The gene calls are TRBV6-5 and TRBJ2-1; 10 nucleotides agree with TRBD2. The germline V gene has CDR1 MNHEY and CDR2 SVGAGI. This CDR3 has 15 residues. Losses at the gene ends were 6 bases for V and 4 bases for J; bases not matched to a gene: 6. CDR3: CASSRSGRDYNEQFF. Written as DNA, the CDR3 is TGTGCCAGCAGCCGAAGCGGGAGGGATTACAATGAGCAGTTCTTC.

The rearrangement joins TRBV19 to TRBJ2-1, with 8 bases fitting TRBD1. Trimming took 4 bases from V and 5 from J; bases not matched to a gene: 7. Germline lookup yields CDR1 LNHDA and CDR2 SQIVND (reference sequence). The CDR3 totals 15 residues. The CDR3 region is CASSTGTGRHNEQFF. In nucleotides, the CDR3 is TGTGCCAGTAGTACGGGGACAGGACGCCACAATGAGCAGTTCTTC.